Shown below are 17 T cell receptor beta chains from a single sample sequenced in a study of brain T cells in children with intractable seizures. Assay used: immunoSEQ multiplex PCR; TCRdb lists only in-frame clones, some missing. This repertoire shows about 120,000 clones, 94% found once; its top ten account for roughly 4%. The sample in question was peripheral blood, obtained at surgery. The receptors were gathered from a boy in the first two years of life with hemimegalencephaly and intractable seizures.

This sequence joins TRBV18 and TRBJ2-6; 7 nucleotides align to TRBD1. The V and J ends lost 6 bases and 4 bases, in that order; junction bases with no gene match: 6. The germline CDR1 and CDR2 sequences are KGHSH and LQKENI. The CDR3 is 15 residues long. The CDR3 loop reads CASSRQGTGANVLTF. CDR3 nucleotides: TGTGCCAGCTCGCGACAGGGAACAGGGGCCAACGTCCTGACTTTC.

The gene calls are TRBV11-3 and TRBJ2-4; D might be TRBD1 (6 bases). The V gene lost 0 bases and the J gene lost 0 bases, with 12 bases spanning the gap. The CDR3 contains 17 residues. Germline loops: CDR1 SGHNT, CDR2 YENEEA. The CDR3 nucleotides read TGTGCCAGCAGCTTAGAACTGGACAGCCAAGCCAAAAACATTCAGTACTTC. Translated, it gives CASSLELDSQAKNIQYF. Based on the CDR3 plus reference TRBV11-3 and TRBJ2-4, the full variable domain is EAGVVQSPRYKIIEKKQPVAFWCNPISGHNTLYWYLQNLGQGPELLIRYENEEAVDDSQLPKDRFSAERLKGVDSTLKIQPAELGDSAVYLCASSLELDSQAKNIQYFGAGTRLSVL.

V and J are TRBV28 and TRBJ2-5; D perhaps matches TRBD1 (5 bases). The ends were cut back, 2 bases at V and 5 bases at J, with 12 bases in the middle. This CDR3 is built from 14 residues. Germline assignment: CDR1 MDHEN and CDR2 SYDVKM. CDR3 sequence (DNA): TGTGCCAGCAGTTTAAGGGCAGGGTATGAGACCCAGTACTTC. It codes for CASSLRAGYETQYF. The whole variable domain, remainder taken from reference TRBV28 and TRBJ2-5, is DVKVTQSSRYLVKRTGEKVFLECVQDMDHENMFWYRQDPGLGLRLIYFSYDVKMKEKGDIPEGYSVSREKKERFSLILESASTNQTSMYLCASSLRAGYETQYFGPGTRLLVL.

V usage is TRBV28 and J usage is TRBJ1-5, with 10 bases identical to TRBD1. Unmatched junction bases numbered 12, after V lost 4 bases and J lost 6 bases. Germline loops: CDR1 MDHEN, CDR2 SYDVKM. CDR3 size: 17 residues. CDR3 sequence (DNA): TGTGCCAGCAGTTCCAGCCAGACAGGGGGCGTCGCTCAGCCCCAGCATTTT. Translating gives CASSSSQTGGVAQPQHF.

The genes are TRBV10-2 and TRBJ2-2; D might be TRBD2 (6 bases). This CDR3 is 14 amino acids long. With 11 bases removed from V and 3 bases from J, the gap between germline ends came to 16 bases. The germline V gene has CDR1 WSHSY and CDR2 SAAADI. This CDR3 reads CASGRDFHTGELFF. CDR3 nucleotide sequence: TGCGCCTCAGGCCGGGACTTCCACACCGGGGAGCTGTTTTTT.

The genes are TRBV25-1 and TRBJ2-1; 9 nucleotides agree with TRBD1. This CDR3 spans 16 amino acids. Trimming at V came to 3 bases and at J to 2 bases, leaving 5 bases not matched to a gene. CDR1 and CDR2 (germline): MGHDK, SYGVNS. For the CDR3, the DNA is TGTGCCAGCAGTGATACCGGGACAGGGCCCTACAATGAGCAGTTCTTC. This gives the protein CASSDTGTGPYNEQFF.

The genes are TRBV19 and TRBJ2-1; the match to TRBD2 covers 13 bases. Germline V gene data show CDR1 as LNHDA and CDR2 as SQIVND (reference sequence). The junction had 7 bases not matched to a gene; V was cut back by 4 bases and J by 4 bases. This CDR3 contains 17 residues. This CDR3 is CASSRTSGRVRYNEQFF. The DNA of the CDR3 is TGTGCCAGTAGTAGAACTAGCGGGAGGGTCAGGTACAATGAGCAGTTCTTC.

The rearrangement uses TRBV11-2 and TRBJ2-5; 9 positions match TRBD2. After removal of 0 bases from V and 5 bases from J, the junction contained 7 bases not matched to a gene. Germline CDR1 and CDR2: SGHAT and FQNNGV. The CDR3 covers 16 residues. The CDR3 is CASSLEGAGGRETQYF. CDR3 DNA: TGTGCCAGCAGCTTAGAGGGAGCGGGAGGACGGGAGACCCAGTACTTC.

CDR3 sequence: CASSEYGLVDEQFF. The CDR3 coding sequence is TGTGCCAGCAGTGAATATGGGCTAGTCGATGAGCAGTTCTTC. This rearrangement joins TRBV2 to TRBJ2-1, with D unresolved. Deletions cut 2 bases from V and 8 bases from J, with 13 bases between. The germline CDR1 and CDR2 sequences are SNHLY and FYNNEI. The CDR3 consists of 14 residues.

CDR3 coding DNA: TGCGCCAGCAGCTGGAGACAGGGAGGGAGAGCCGGGGAGCTGTTTTTT. Amino acid sequence: CASSWRQGGRAGELFF. V is TRBV5-1 and J is TRBJ2-2; the D gene could be TRBD1 or TRBD2 (7 bases each). This CDR3 region has 16 residues. CDR1 and CDR2 from the germline V gene are SGHRS and YFSETQ. Trimming pared 3 bases from V and 6 bases from J, leaving 18 bases between.

The chain recombines TRBV19 with TRBJ1-1; D not resolved. Germline assignment: CDR1 LNHDA and CDR2 SQIVND (reference sequence). The CDR3 covers 14 residues. Trimming cost V 1 base and J 0 bases, with 6 bases left between them. The CDR3 protein is CASSIVGMNTEAFF. DNA for the CDR3: TGTGCCAGTAGTATAGTGGGCATGAACACTGAAGCTTTCTTT.

This chain joins TRBV21-1 and TRBJ1-3; no DNA check was done on the table's D call, TRBD1. TRBV21-1 is tagged as a pseudogene. The CDR3 totals 19 residues. The CDR3 loop is CASSNERDRGPLSGNTIYF. The DNA of the CDR3 is TGTGCCAGCAGCAATGAAAGGGACAGGGGTCCCCTCTCTGGAAACACCATATATTTT.

The V gene is TRBV2, the J gene TRBJ2-2, with 8 bases aligning to TRBD1. J was trimmed by 1 base and V by 7 bases; bases with no gene match: 2. Germline V gene sequence: CDR1 SNHLY, CDR2 FYNNEI. The CDR3 runs 14 residues. This chain's CDR3 is CASKGTGNTGELFF. CDR3 nucleotides: TGTGCCAGCAAAGGGACAGGGAACACCGGGGAGCTGTTTTTT.

This clone was seen only once. V and J are TRBV19 and TRBJ1-4, with D maybe TRBD1 (6 bases). The CDR3 spans 11 residues. Germline V CDR1 and CDR2: LNHDA, SQIVND (reference sequence). Between the trimmed V and J ends, which lost 9 bases and 8 bases, there was a span of 10 bases. CDR3 residues: CASTRGEKLFF. In DNA, the CDR3 is TGTGCCAGCACCAGGGGAGAAAAACTGTTTTTT.

The J gene is TRBJ2-7, the V gene TRBV28, with a weak D call TRBD1 (5 bases). The CDR3 is made up of 13 amino acids. The V gene lost 7 bases and the J gene lost 2 bases, with 12 bases spanning the gap. Germline lookup yields CDR1 MDHEN and CDR2 SYDVKM. As DNA, the CDR3 is TGTGCCAGCAAATTGACAGAGGCCTACGAGCAGTACTTC. Encoded protein: CASKLTEAYEQYF.

The CDR3 DNA reads TGTGCCAGTAGTATTCGATTTGGGGGTGAAAAACTGTTTTTT. Translating it yields CASSIRFGGEKLFF. This sequence joins TRBV19 and TRBJ1-4, with D perhaps TRBD1 (5 bases). The germline V gene encodes CDR1 LNHDA and CDR2 SQIVND (reference sequence). V lost 3 bases and J 7 bases, leaving 12 bases between the germline ends. This CDR3 region has 14 residues.

The gene calls are TRBV28 and TRBJ1-2; weak D call: TRBD1 (6 bases). The CDR3 has 15 residues. V shed 8 bases and J shed 8 bases, with 24 bases lying between them. Per the germline V gene, CDR1 is MDHEN and CDR2 is SYDVKM. The CDR3 DNA reads TGTGCCAGCGGGGTCCAACAGGGAGGAAGTTTGGGCTACACCTTC. This codes for CASGVQQGGSLGYTF.